Following are 26 T cell receptor beta chains from one sample sequenced in a study of cytomegalovirus exposure and HLA in healthy donors. Both 60 Vbeta primers and 13 Jbeta primers went into the PCR. Method: immunoSEQ multiplex PCR; TCRdb's copy keeps in-frame clones and lacks some. The table includes about 190,000 clones, roughly 80% detected once. The specimen sequenced was PBMCs. These receptors were taken from a woman younger than 45 in good health and CMV-seropositive.

This clone occurred a few times. This chain links TRBV30 with TRBJ1-1; 10 nucleotides align to TRBD1. The CDR3 loop spans 16 amino acids. V was clipped by 0 bases and J by 6 bases; unmatched bases: 10. Germline V CDR1 and CDR2: GTSNPN, SVGIG (reference sequence). The CDR3 sequence: CAWSVKVTGGSSEAFF. CDR3 nucleotides: TGTGCCTGGAGTGTCAAGGTGACAGGGGGCAGTTCTGAAGCTTTCTTT.

The J gene is TRBJ2-5, the V gene TRBV10-3, with D uncertain. Per germline, CDR1 ENHRY and CDR2 SYGVKD. The ends were cut back, 7 bases at V and 3 bases at J, with 12 bases in the middle. There are 13 residues in the CDR3. CDR3 loop: CAITRHPEETQYF. DNA of the CDR3: TGTGCCATCACCCGACACCCTGAAGAGACCCAGTACTTC.

The rearrangement joins TRBV10-2 to TRBJ1-3; D call uncertain. The CDR3 extends over 17 amino acids. Trimming cost V 2 bases and J 0 bases, with 14 bases left between them. CDR1 is WSHSY and CDR2 is SAAADI in the germline V gene. The CDR3 spells CASSEPRTENSGNTIYF. As DNA, the CDR3 is TGCGCCAGCAGTGAGCCGCGGACTGAGAACTCTGGAAACACCATATATTTT.

The V and J genes are TRBV4-3 and TRBJ1-2; 8 bases align to TRBD1. V trimming: 11 bases; J trimming: 3 bases; junction bases outside the gene matches: 17. The CDR3 has 16 residues. Germline V gene sequence: CDR1 LGHNA, CDR2 YSLEER. CDR3 nucleotide sequence: TGCGCCGGCTGGGGAAAGGACAGGGATCAAGACTATGGCTACACCTTC. Protein: CAGWGKDRDQDYGYTF.

The chain is built from TRBV9 and TRBJ1-6, with 7 positions matching TRBD1. V was pared by 5 bases and J by 9 bases, with 5 bases of the junction left unmatched. This CDR3 spans 13 amino acids. CDR1 and CDR2 from the germline V gene are SGDLS and YYNGEE. CDR3 nucleotide sequence: TGTGCCAGCAGAGGGGACAGCGGTTCACCCCTCCACTTT. Its translation is CASRGDSGSPLHF. The full variable domain, rest sourced from reference TRBV9 and TRBJ1-6, is DSGVTQTPKHLITATGQRVTLRCSPRSGDLSVYWYQQSLDQGLQFLIQYYNGEERAKGNILERFSAQQFPDLHSELNLSSLELGDSALYFCASRGDSGSPLHFGNGTRLTVT.

This clone appeared once. This chain connects TRBV28 to TRBJ2-7; D unclear. The CDR3 sequence is 15 residues long. Per germline, CDR1 MDHEN and CDR2 SYDVKM. Trimming took off 10 bases at V and 0 bases at J, with 19 bases between the two ends. The CDR3, as DNA: TGTGCCACCAGACGACTGGCAAGGAGCTCCTACGAGCAGTACTTC. This translates into CATRRLARSSYEQYF.

The J gene is TRBJ2-1, the V gene TRBV18; TRBD1 is a possible D gene (6 bases). The CDR3 is 13 residues long. The ends were cut back, 8 bases at V and 7 bases at J, with 15 bases in the middle. Germline loops: CDR1 KGHSH, CDR2 LQKENI. In nucleotides, the CDR3 is TGTGCCAGCCAGGGGACCCTAGGGAATGAGCAGTTCTTC. Protein sequence: CASQGTLGNEQFF.

The chain's CDR3 is CASSSGGLAGGNEQFF. The DNA of the CDR3 is TGTGCCAGCAGCTCAGGCGGACTAGCGGGTGGCAATGAGCAGTTCTTC. The genes are TRBV7-3 and TRBJ2-1; TRBD2 aligns across 11 bases. This CDR3 contains 16 residues. The germline gives CDR1 SGHTA, CDR2 FQGTGA. The V segment lost 4 bases and the J segment 6 bases; nucleotides outside the gene matches: 8.

The chain combines TRBV6-1 with TRBJ2-7, with D uncertain. CDR1 MNHNS and CDR2 SASEGT come from the germline V gene. The length of the CDR3 is 10 residues. Trimming took 3 bases from V and 6 from J, leaving 3 bases between them. Written as DNA, the CDR3 is TGTGCCAGCAGTGACTTCGAGCAGTACTTC. This codes for CASSDFEQYF.

CDR3 loop: CAISAGVTSTDTQYF. In DNA form, the CDR3 reads TGTGCCATCAGTGCAGGGGTTACTAGCACAGATACGCAGTATTTT. The chain recombines TRBV10-3 with TRBJ2-3, with D perhaps matching TRBD1 (6 bases). The CDR3 extends over 15 amino acids. V was cut by 4 bases and J by 0 bases, with 11 bases left in between. Germline CDR1 and CDR2: ENHRY and SYGVKD.

A few counts support this clone. This chain connects TRBV30 to TRBJ1-6, with 9 bases that match TRBD1. Germline loops: CDR1 GTSNPN, CDR2 SVGIG (reference sequence). This CDR3 has 15 residues. Unmatched junction bases numbered 7, after V lost 4 bases and J lost 6 bases. The CDR3 DNA reads as TGTGCCTGGATTGGGACAGGGAGTGGTAATTCACCCCTCCACTTT. Amino acids: CAWIGTGSGNSPLHF.

V and J are TRBV4-1 and TRBJ2-4, with TRBD2 identical over 7 bases. From germline, CDR1 is MGHRA and CDR2 YSYEKL. This CDR3 spans 14 amino acids. V was pared by 0 bases and J by 7 bases, with 3 bases of the junction left unmatched. CDR3 nucleotides: TGCGCCAGCAGCCAAGATGACGGGGGGAACATTCAGTACTTC. Protein product: CASSQDDGGNIQYF.

The chain joins TRBV5-1 to TRBJ2-2, with D possibly being TRBD1 (7 bases). The ends were cut back, 3 bases at V and 7 bases at J, with 13 bases in the middle. This CDR3 region has 14 residues. Germline V gene data show CDR1 as SGHRS and CDR2 as YFSETQ. CDR3 in DNA: TGCGCCAGCAGCTGGAGGGGGCAGGGCGGGGAGCTGTTTTTT. Translation gives CASSWRGQGGELFF.

The rearrangement links TRBV18 to TRBJ1-2; unclear D gene. Germline loops: CDR1 KGHSH, CDR2 LQKENI. Deletions cut 3 bases from V and 6 bases from J, with 17 bases between. The length of the CDR3 is 15 residues. CDR3 in amino acids: CASSPIGRSGNGYTF. The CDR3 DNA reads TGTGCCAGCTCACCGATCGGACGGTCCGGGAATGGCTACACCTTC.

Here the CDR3 reads CAITVTSGGPTDTQYF. DNA for the CDR3: TGTGCCATCACCGTGACTAGCGGGGGCCCCACAGATACGCAGTATTTT. The V call is TRBV10-3, the J call TRBJ2-3; TRBD2 matches 12 bases. The CDR3 is 16 amino acids. Germline V gene lookup returns CDR1 ENHRY and CDR2 SYGVKD. The ends lost 7 bases at V and 2 bases at J; junction bases unmatched: 7.

This chain uses TRBV30 with TRBJ2-7; the D is unclear. Germline V gene sequence: CDR1 GTSNPN, CDR2 SVGIG (reference sequence). Trimming pared 1 base from V and 2 bases from J, leaving 9 bases between. CDR3 length equals 13 residues. DNA of the CDR3: TGTGCCTGGAGTGCCAGGTCGCCCTACGAGCAGTACTTC. Translated: CAWSARSPYEQYF.

This clone was seen a single time. The V and J genes are TRBV11-2 and TRBJ2-2; TRBD2 aligns across 12 bases. The CDR3 is 16 residues long. CDR1 and CDR2 from the germline V gene are SGHAT and FQNNGV. The ends lost 4 bases at V and 6 bases at J; junction bases unmatched: 6. The CDR3 loop reads CASSSRLAGVSGELFF. DNA for the CDR3: TGTGCCAGCAGCTCGCGACTAGCGGGAGTTTCCGGGGAGCTGTTTTTT.

The count of this clone is one. CDR3 sequence reads: CASSQGTSGRSSYNEQFF. As DNA, the CDR3 is TGCGCCAGCAGCCAAGGGACTAGCGGGAGGAGCTCCTACAATGAGCAGTTCTTC. The genes are TRBV4-3 and TRBJ2-1; TRBD2 aligns across 14 bases. V trimming: 1 base; J trimming: 0 bases; junction bases outside the gene matches: 2. Germline V CDR1 and CDR2: LGHNA, YSLEER. The CDR3 covers 18 residues.

This clone turned up a few times. The chain links TRBV7-2 to TRBJ2-1; 13 bases map to TRBD2. Trimming cost V 3 bases and J 4 bases; bases outside gene matches: 0. The germline V gene has CDR1 SGHTA and CDR2 FQGNSA. The CDR3 has 15 residues. This CDR3 is CASSLGLAGYNEQFF. The CDR3 nucleotides read TGTGCCAGCAGCTTGGGACTAGCGGGGTACAATGAGCAGTTCTTC.

This chain uses TRBV29-1 with TRBJ2-7, with D maybe TRBD1 (5 bases). Trimming cost V 5 bases and J 7 bases, with 15 bases left between them. From germline, CDR1 is SQVTM and CDR2 ANQGSEA. CDR3 length: 12 residues. CDR3 region: CSVTDGAGEQYF. The CDR3 bases are TGCAGCGTTACTGATGGGGCAGGGGAGCAGTACTTC.

The V gene is TRBV10-3, the J gene TRBJ1-1; 7 bases are a match to TRBD1. Germline CDR1 and CDR2: ENHRY and SYGVKD. V lost 4 bases, J lost 5 bases, and 13 bases stayed unmatched. The CDR3 sequence is 16 residues long. CDR3 nucleotides: TGTGCCATCAGTGCTAAGTCAGGGGGAAGTAGTACTGAAGCTTTCTTT. It is translated as CAISAKSGGSSTEAFF.

The V gene is TRBV4-3, the J gene TRBJ2-5; 10 bases map to TRBD2. Germline trimming cut 1 base from V and 2 bases from J; bases unmatched to any gene: 7. CDR1 and CDR2 (germline): LGHNA, YSLEER. This CDR3 region has 17 residues. As DNA, the CDR3 is TGCGCCAGCAGCCAAGGGACTAGCGGAGGGGGTCAAGAGACCCAGTACTTC. It is translated as CASSQGTSGGGQETQYF.

The V call is TRBV11-3, the J call TRBJ2-2; 7 positions match TRBD1. CDR1 and CDR2 (germline): SGHNT, YENEEA. This CDR3 is 14 amino acids long. V was pared by 5 bases and J by 6 bases, with 6 bases of the junction left unmatched. The chain's CDR3 is CASSPQGVAGELFF. The CDR3 DNA follows: TGTGCCAGCAGCCCTCAGGGGGTCGCCGGGGAGCTGTTTTTT.

The chain employs TRBV7-9 and TRBJ2-7; D not certain. Trimming pared 0 bases from V and 3 bases from J, leaving 12 bases between. The germline V gene has CDR1 SEHNR and CDR2 FQNEAQ (reference sequence). The CDR3 spans 15 residues. The CDR3 DNA reads as TGTGCCAGCAGCTTAGCGGCAGCGAGCCTCTACGAGCAGTACTTC. Translated: CASSLAAASLYEQYF.

The chain links TRBV28 to TRBJ1-2; 7 nucleotides agree with TRBD1. CDR3 size: 13 residues. Germline V gene data show CDR1 as MDHEN and CDR2 as SYDVKM. V trimming: 5 bases; J trimming: 4 bases; junction bases outside the gene matches: 4. CDR3: CASSTGQVYGYTF. The CDR3 DNA reads TGTGCCAGCAGTACTGGACAGGTCTATGGCTACACCTTC.

The chain joins TRBV6-5 to TRBJ2-5; D might be TRBD2 (5 bases). Germline V CDR1 and CDR2: MNHEY, SVGAGI. This CDR3 contains 15 residues. V gave up 8 bases and J gave up 4 bases, with 20 bases separating them. For the CDR3, the DNA is TGTGCCAGCTCCTCCCTAAGCGGATCTCGAGAGACCCAGTACTTC. Protein sequence: CASSSLSGSRETQYF.